The rows below give T cell receptor beta chains drawn from one sample of a study of blood T cell repertoires in COVID-19. Clones were sequenced by immunoSEQ multiplex PCR, and TCRdb holds only the in-frame ones, with some missing. This sample has 300,000 to 450,000 clones, with roughly nine tenths found just once. The sample taken for sequencing was PBMCs or T cells enriched from blood (not recorded which). These receptors were taken from a young woman who had recovered from COVID-19. Both conserved end residues are part of each CDR3. A D gene is named only where the DNA matches it firmly. Size is omitted from some rows. Given values are once, few, many or a class for expanded clones.

clone_size: NA; j_call: TRBJ1-5; d_call: NA; v_call: TRBV18; cdr3_aa: CASSPEDSNQPQHF; cdr3_nt: TGTGCCAGCTCACCAGAGGATAGCAATCAGCCCCAGCATTTT
clone_size: NA; j_call: TRBJ2-5; d_call: TRBD2; v_call: TRBV18; cdr3_aa: CASSPLQGLAGLQETQYF; cdr3_nt: TGTGCCAGCTCACCGTTACAGGGTCTAGCGGGGTTACAAGAGACCCAGTACTTC
clone_size: NA; j_call: TRBJ2-1; d_call: TRBD2; v_call: TRBV5-1; cdr3_aa: CASSLLAGEYNEQFF; cdr3_nt: TGCGCCAGCAGCTTGTTAGCGGGGGAATACAATGAGCAGTTCTTC
clone_size: NA; j_call: TRBJ2-7; d_call: NA; v_call: TRBV7-9; cdr3_aa: CASSGGTVEQYF; cdr3_nt: TGTGCCAGCAGCGGCGGGACAGTCGAGCAGTACTTC
clone_size: NA; j_call: TRBJ1-5; d_call: NA; v_call: TRBV7-6; cdr3_aa: CASSLGRDQPQHF; cdr3_nt: TGTGCCAGCAGCTTAGGCAGGGATCAGCCCCAGCATTTT
clone_size: NA; j_call: TRBJ2-6; d_call: NA; v_call: TRBV18; cdr3_aa: CASSTTTDISGANVLTF; cdr3_nt: TGTGCCAGCTCAACAACAACGGACATCTCTGGGGCCAACGTCCTGACTTTC
clone_size: NA; j_call: TRBJ1-5; d_call: TRBD1; v_call: TRBV29-1; cdr3_aa: CSVSLGGENNQPQHF; cdr3_nt: TGCAGCGTTTCGCTAGGGGGCGAAAACAATCAGCCCCAGCATTTT
clone_size: NA; j_call: TRBJ1-1; d_call: TRBD1; v_call: TRBV28; cdr3_aa: CASSLWGDRVAEAFF; cdr3_nt: TGTGCCAGCAGTTTATGGGGGGACAGGGTCGCTGAAGCTTTCTTT
clone_size: NA; j_call: TRBJ1-2; d_call: NA; v_call: TRBV28; cdr3_aa: CASSYGVYGYTF; cdr3_nt: TGTGCCAGCAGTTACGGGGTCTATGGCTACACCTTC
clone_size: once; j_call: TRBJ1-5; d_call: NA; v_call: TRBV2; cdr3_aa: CASSSDKYQPQHF; cdr3_nt: TGTGCCAGCAGTTCAGACAAGTATCAGCCCCAGCATTTT
clone_size: NA; j_call: TRBJ2-6; d_call: TRBD1; v_call: TRBV28; cdr3_aa: CASSDRGPLTF; cdr3_nt: TGTGCCAGCAGTGACAGGGGTCCCCTGACTTTC
clone_size: NA; j_call: TRBJ1-4; d_call: NA; v_call: TRBV28; cdr3_aa: CASSLRGGKLFF; cdr3_nt: TGTGCCAGCAGTCTCAGGGGTGGCAAACTGTTTTTT
clone_size: NA; j_call: TRBJ1-2; d_call: TRBD1; v_call: TRBV30; cdr3_aa: CACRDRDFNYGYTF; cdr3_nt: TGTGCCTGCCGGGACAGGGATTTTAACTATGGCTACACCTTC
clone_size: once; j_call: TRBJ2-3; d_call: NA; v_call: TRBV28; cdr3_aa: CASRDGIDTQYF; cdr3_nt: TGTGCCAGCAGGGACGGGATAGATACGCAGTATTTT
clone_size: NA; j_call: TRBJ2-5; d_call: NA; v_call: TRBV11-2; cdr3_aa: CASSSNQGTQTQYF; cdr3_nt: TGTGCCAGCAGCTCGAACCAGGGGACGCAGACCCAGTACTTC
clone_size: NA; j_call: TRBJ2-2; d_call: TRBD1; v_call: TRBV19; cdr3_aa: CASSGTGKFAGELFF; cdr3_nt: TGTGCCAGTAGTGGGACAGGGAAGTTCGCCGGGGAGCTGTTTTTT
clone_size: NA; j_call: TRBJ1-1; d_call: TRBD1; v_call: TRBV29-1; cdr3_aa: CSVDVTGWGTEAFF; cdr3_nt: TGCAGCGTTGATGTGACAGGGTGGGGGACTGAAGCTTTCTTT
clone_size: NA; j_call: TRBJ2-7; d_call: TRBD1; v_call: TRBV2; cdr3_aa: CASRKDRAEQYF; cdr3_nt: TGTGCCAGCAGGAAAGACAGGGCCGAGCAGTACTTC
clone_size: NA; j_call: TRBJ2-5; d_call: TRBD2; v_call: TRBV5-6; cdr3_aa: CASRRSGGPLRRETQYF; cdr3_nt: TGTGCCAGCAGACGTAGCGGGGGCCCCCTTCGTAGGGAGACCCAGTACTTC
clone_size: NA; j_call: TRBJ1-1; d_call: TRBD1; v_call: TRBV7-9; cdr3_aa: CASSLVGQGNTEAFF; cdr3_nt: TGTGCCAGCAGCTTAGTGGGACAGGGGAACACTGAAGCTTTCTTT
clone_size: NA; j_call: TRBJ1-2; d_call: NA; v_call: TRBV28; cdr3_aa: CASSLPNSNYGYTF; cdr3_nt: TGTGCCAGCAGTTTACCAAACTCTAACTATGGCTACACCTTC
clone_size: NA; j_call: TRBJ1-1; d_call: TRBD1; v_call: TRBV6-6; cdr3_aa: CASSSPGQSLTEAFF; cdr3_nt: TGTGCCAGCAGTTCCCCGGGACAGTCATTGACTGAAGCTTTCTTT
clone_size: once; j_call: TRBJ1-4; d_call: NA; v_call: TRBV19; cdr3_aa: CASSQRAFSSRPNEKLFF; cdr3_nt: TGTGCCAGTAGTCAGAGGGCCTTCTCTAGTAGGCCTAATGAAAAACTGTTTTTT
clone_size: NA; j_call: TRBJ1-1; d_call: NA; v_call: TRBV11-1; cdr3_aa: CASSLAAGRGMNTEAFF; cdr3_nt: TGTGCCAGCAGCTTAGCGGCGGGCAGGGGCATGAACACTGAAGCTTTCTTT
clone_size: once; j_call: TRBJ1-1; d_call: NA; v_call: TRBV7-9; cdr3_aa: CASSPIGGNTEAFF; cdr3_nt: TGTGCCAGCAGCCCTATCGGGGGGAACACTGAAGCTTTCTTT
clone_size: NA; j_call: TRBJ1-6; d_call: TRBD1; v_call: TRBV2; cdr3_aa: CASNRIQGNDSPLHF; cdr3_nt: TGTGCCAGCAACCGCATACAGGGGAACGATTCACCCCTCCACTTT
clone_size: NA; j_call: TRBJ2-7; d_call: TRBD1; v_call: TRBV6-2/TRBV6-3; cdr3_aa: CASSYTTGTATYEQYF; cdr3_nt: TGTGCCAGCAGTTACACGACCGGGACAGCCACCTACGAGCAGTACTTC
clone_size: NA; j_call: TRBJ2-1; d_call: TRBD1; v_call: TRBV2; cdr3_aa: CASRNLTGFGPKPDNEQFF; cdr3_nt: TGTGCCAGCAGAAACCTGACAGGGTTCGGCCCCAAGCCTGACAATGAGCAGTTCTTC
clone_size: NA; j_call: TRBJ1-5; d_call: NA; v_call: TRBV27; cdr3_aa: CASRETGTNNQPQHF; cdr3_nt: TGTGCCAGCAGGGAAACCGGGACAAATAATCAGCCCCAGCATTTT
clone_size: once; j_call: TRBJ2-1; d_call: TRBD2; v_call: TRBV28; cdr3_aa: CASSSRAGALGNEQFF; cdr3_nt: TGTGCCAGCAGTTCACGAGCGGGGGCGTTGGGCAATGAGCAGTTCTTC
clone_size: NA; j_call: TRBJ2-1; d_call: TRBD1; v_call: TRBV11-2; cdr3_aa: CASSLRAGGPYNEQFF; cdr3_nt: TGTGCCAGCAGCTTAAGGGCAGGGGGCCCCTACAATGAGCAGTTCTTC
clone_size: NA; j_call: TRBJ1-4; d_call: NA; v_call: TRBV6-2/TRBV6-3; cdr3_aa: CASTPREIPNEKLFF; cdr3_nt: TGTGCCAGCACCCCGCGGGAGATCCCAAATGAAAAACTGTTTTTT
clone_size: NA; j_call: TRBJ2-5; d_call: TRBD2; v_call: TRBV7-2; cdr3_aa: CASSLELAGSRETQYF; cdr3_nt: TGTGCCAGCAGCTTAGAACTAGCGGGGAGTAGGGAGACCCAGTACTTC
clone_size: NA; j_call: TRBJ2-3; d_call: TRBD2; v_call: TRBV18; cdr3_aa: CASSPGLAGVTDTQYF; cdr3_nt: TGTGCCAGCTCACCAGGACTAGCGGGGGTAACAGATACGCAGTATTTT
clone_size: NA; j_call: TRBJ1-1; d_call: NA; v_call: TRBV6-5; cdr3_aa: CASSYAAGKTTEAFF; cdr3_nt: TGTGCCAGCAGTTACGCGGCAGGGAAGACCACTGAAGCTTTCTTT
clone_size: NA; j_call: TRBJ2-5; d_call: TRBD2; v_call: TRBV6-1; cdr3_aa: CASSEWAGVGETQYF; cdr3_nt: TGTGCCAGCAGTGAATGGGCGGGGGTTGGAGAGACCCAGTACTTC
clone_size: NA; j_call: TRBJ2-5; d_call: NA; v_call: TRBV7-2; cdr3_aa: CASSLAGGRETQYF; cdr3_nt: TGTGCCAGCAGCTTAGCGGGGGGGCGGGAGACCCAGTACTTC
clone_size: NA; j_call: TRBJ2-7; d_call: TRBD1; v_call: TRBV27; cdr3_aa: CASSPRTGSYEQYF; cdr3_nt: TGTGCCAGCAGTCCCAGGACAGGGTCCTACGAGCAGTACTTC
clone_size: NA; j_call: TRBJ1-3; d_call: NA; v_call: TRBV5-5; cdr3_aa: CASSLAGGEDSGNTIYF; cdr3_nt: TGTGCCAGCAGCTTGGCGGGAGGGGAAGACTCTGGAAACACCATATATTTT
clone_size: NA; j_call: TRBJ2-1; d_call: NA; v_call: TRBV7-9; cdr3_aa: CASSFGVRNEQFF; cdr3_nt: TGTGCCAGCAGCTTCGGGGTCAGGAATGAGCAGTTCTTC
clone_size: NA; j_call: TRBJ1-1; d_call: TRBD1; v_call: TRBV6-5; cdr3_aa: CASRTGGSTEAFF; cdr3_nt: TGTGCCAGCAGAACAGGGGGGAGCACTGAAGCTTTCTTT
clone_size: NA; j_call: TRBJ1-1; d_call: NA; v_call: TRBV14; cdr3_aa: CASSHRLGANTEAFF; cdr3_nt: TGTGCCAGCAGCCACAGACTAGGGGCAAACACTGAAGCTTTCTTT
clone_size: NA; j_call: TRBJ2-5; d_call: NA; v_call: TRBV5-1; cdr3_aa: CASSLEWGSETQYF; cdr3_nt: TGCGCCAGCAGCTTGGAATGGGGCAGTGAGACCCAGTACTTC
clone_size: NA; j_call: TRBJ1-5; d_call: TRBD1; v_call: TRBV5-1; cdr3_aa: CASSLGGTGEQPQHF; cdr3_nt: TGCGCCAGCAGCTTGGGCGGGACAGGGGAGCAGCCCCAGCATTTT
clone_size: NA; j_call: TRBJ2-3; d_call: TRBD1; v_call: TRBV18; cdr3_aa: CASSRGADRSTDTQYF; cdr3_nt: TGTGCCAGCTCTCGGGGCGCGGACAGGTCTACAGATACGCAGTATTTT
clone_size: NA; j_call: TRBJ2-2; d_call: TRBD1; v_call: TRBV28; cdr3_aa: CASSLVKRVGTANTGELFF; cdr3_nt: TGTGCCAGCAGTTTAGTAAAGCGTGTTGGGACAGCGAACACCGGGGAGCTGTTTTTT
clone_size: NA; j_call: TRBJ2-6; d_call: NA; v_call: TRBV29-1; cdr3_aa: CSVAGLLSGANVLTF; cdr3_nt: TGCAGCGTAGCCGGACTTCTCTCTGGGGCCAACGTCCTGACTTTC
clone_size: NA; j_call: TRBJ2-2; d_call: TRBD2; v_call: TRBV3-1/TRBV3-2; cdr3_aa: CASSQDRTSGGTGELFF; cdr3_nt: TGTGCCAGCAGCCAAGATCGAACTAGCGGGGGCACCGGGGAGCTGTTTTTT
clone_size: NA; j_call: TRBJ2-1; d_call: TRBD2; v_call: TRBV11-3; cdr3_aa: CASSLGLAGGYNEQFF; cdr3_nt: TGTGCCAGCAGCTTAGGACTAGCGGGGGGTTACAATGAGCAGTTCTTC
clone_size: NA; j_call: TRBJ2-2; d_call: NA; v_call: TRBV15; cdr3_aa: CATSRARDTGELFF; cdr3_nt: TGTGCCACCAGCAGGGCGCGGGACACCGGGGAGCTGTTTTTT
clone_size: NA; j_call: TRBJ1-5; d_call: TRBD1; v_call: TRBV7-9; cdr3_aa: CASSLADRVDQPQHF; cdr3_nt: TGTGCCAGCAGCTTAGCTGACAGGGTGGATCAGCCCCAGCATTTT
clone_size: NA; j_call: TRBJ1-1; d_call: NA; v_call: TRBV6-5; cdr3_aa: CASSYDRYDTEAFF; cdr3_nt: TGTGCCAGCAGTTACGACAGGTACGACACTGAAGCTTTCTTT
clone_size: NA; j_call: TRBJ1-3; d_call: TRBD1; v_call: TRBV24-1; cdr3_aa: CATPGRGRNTIYF; cdr3_nt: TGTGCCACCCCTGGCAGGGGGAGGAACACCATATATTTT
clone_size: NA; j_call: TRBJ2-3; d_call: TRBD1; v_call: TRBV15; cdr3_aa: CATSRVAGGIRTDTQYF; cdr3_nt: TGTGCCACCAGCAGAGTGGCAGGGGGCATAAGAACAGATACGCAGTATTTT
clone_size: once; j_call: TRBJ2-2; d_call: TRBD1; v_call: TRBV5-1; cdr3_aa: CASSPGQGETGELFF; cdr3_nt: TGCGCCAGCAGCCCCGGACAGGGTGAGACCGGGGAGCTGTTTTTT
clone_size: NA; j_call: TRBJ2-7; d_call: NA; v_call: TRBV27; cdr3_aa: CASSLFSGDSYEQYF; cdr3_nt: TGTGCCAGCAGTTTATTTTCCGGGGACTCCTACGAGCAGTACTTC
clone_size: once; j_call: TRBJ1-1; d_call: NA; v_call: TRBV7-6; cdr3_aa: CASSLELSGKNTEAFF; cdr3_nt: TGTGCCAGCAGCTTAGAGTTGTCAGGGAAGAACACTGAAGCTTTCTTT
clone_size: NA; j_call: TRBJ2-3; d_call: TRBD1; v_call: TRBV7-9; cdr3_aa: CASSLGQGAADTQYF; cdr3_nt: TGTGCCAGCAGCTTAGGGCAGGGGGCGGCAGATACGCAGTATTTT
clone_size: once; j_call: TRBJ2-1; d_call: TRBD1; v_call: TRBV30; cdr3_aa: CAWTIGGWNEQFF; cdr3_nt: TGTGCCTGGACCATAGGGGGCTGGAATGAGCAGTTCTTC
clone_size: NA; j_call: TRBJ2-5; d_call: TRBD1; v_call: TRBV20-1; cdr3_aa: CSASLTGYGATQYF; cdr3_nt: TGCAGTGCTAGTCTGACAGGGTATGGTGCGACCCAGTACTTC